This TCR beta chain stems from a study of T-cell memory formation after mild COVID-19. V gave up 3 bases and J gave up 11 bases, with 20 bases separating them. The CDR3 contains 15 residues. Germline CDR1 is SGHRS and CDR2 is YFSETQ. Using its own MiXCR run on the 5' RACE reads, TCRdb lists one record per CDR3 protein. The sample consists of roughly 550,000 distinct CDR3 sequences, roughly 21% of them appearing once. The chain joins TRBV5-1 to TRBJ1-4, with a tentative D call TRBD1 (5 bases). Sequencing input: PBMCs or a T cell subset sorted from them (not recorded which). The TCR sequence derives from an adult woman who had mild COVID-19 (a few samples of this study predate the infection). Cell type and time point are not known. CDR3 sequence (DNA): TGCGCCAGCAGCTCAACCACGGGACCCGAGGGGAAACTGTTTTTT. This translates into CASSSTTGPEGKLFF.